A selection of T cell receptor beta chains follows, all from one sample in a study of technical replicates of blood from a handful of donors. TCRdb keeps only in-frame clones here, not all; method: immunoSEQ multiplex PCR. Of tens of thousands of clones detected, 85% to 95% appear once; the ten largest clones hold over 0.25%. Sequenced material: T cells isolated from PBMCs. The receptors were gathered from a human donor in good health. CDR3s include the opening cysteine and the closing phenylalanine or tryptophan. A D gene is named only where the DNA matches it firmly. The listing skips clone size in some rows; elsewhere it reads once, few, many or a size class.

V gene,J gene,clone size,D gene,CDR3 DNA,CDR3 protein
TRBV19,TRBJ1-1,-,-,TGTGCCAGTAGTATAGTACAGAACACTGAAGCTTTCTTT,CASSIVQNTEAFF
TRBV6-5,TRBJ2-1,-,TRBD1,TGTGCCAGCAGTCCCGAAGGGACAGGGAATGAGCAGTTCTTC,CASSPEGTGNEQFF
TRBV4-1,TRBJ2-7,-,-,TGCGCCAGCAGCCAGCTTAGTCGAGGGTTTTGGGAGCAGTACTTC,CASSQLSRGFWEQYF
TRBV6-6,TRBJ2-1,-,TRBD2,TGTGCCAGCAAGAGGACTAGCTACAATGAGCAGTTCTTC,CASKRTSYNEQFF
TRBV6-5,TRBJ1-2,-,-,TGTGCCAGCAGTGGTTCAGGGTGGCGATTCGGCTACACCTTC,CASSGSGWRFGYTF
TRBV5-6,TRBJ1-1,-,-,TGTGCCAGCAGCTTGGCCCCCAGGGGCGGTACTGAAGCTTTCTTT,CASSLAPRGGTEAFF
TRBV7-9,TRBJ1-3,-,-,TGTGCCAGCAGAGAACGGGTTGGAGCCTCTGGAAACACCATATATTTT,CASRERVGASGNTIYF
TRBV5-1,TRBJ1-2,-,-,TGCGCCAGCAGCTTAGCTGCAGGGGCGGGTGGCTACACCTTC,CASSLAAGAGGYTF
TRBV5-6,TRBJ1-1,-,-,TGTGCCAGCAGCAAACAGGTTATCACTGAAGCTTTCTTT,CASSKQVITEAFF
TRBV28,TRBJ2-7,-,TRBD2,TGTGCCAGCGGATCCCCACGAGCGGGAGAAACCGACGAGCAGTACTTC,CASGSPRAGETDEQYF
TRBV6-5,TRBJ2-5,-,-,TGTGCCAGCAGTTACCCGGGGAGACAAGAGACCCAGTACTTC,CASSYPGRQETQYF
TRBV2,TRBJ2-3,-,TRBD2,TGTGGGTGCGGGAGGGCCGGCACAGATACGCAGTATTTT,CGCGRAGTDTQYF
TRBV7-9,TRBJ2-7,-,-,TGTGCCAGCAGCTTTTTTGGGAGCTCCTACGAGCAGTACTTC,CASSFFGSSYEQYF
TRBV28,TRBJ2-2,-,-,TGTGCCAGCAGTTTTCCCCCCGGGTTCTCGCGGGCCGGGGAGCTGTTTTTT,CASSFPPGFSRAGELFF
TRBV28,TRBJ2-7,-,TRBD2,TGTGCCAGCAGGCCGCTAGCGGGAGGACGAGACGAGCAGTACTTC,CASRPLAGGRDEQYF
TRBV11-2,TRBJ2-3,-,TRBD2,TGTGCCAGCAGCTTAGTTACTAGCGGGATAGATACGCAGTATTTT,CASSLVTSGIDTQYF
TRBV7-2,TRBJ2-4,-,TRBD1,TGTGCCAGCAGCGGGGGACAGGCCGGCATTCAGTACTTC,CASSGGQAGIQYF
TRBV4-1,TRBJ1-6,-,TRBD1,TGCGCCAGCAGCCAAAACAGGGGGGGTTCACCCCTCCACTTT,CASSQNRGGSPLHF
TRBV7-2,TRBJ2-7,-,TRBD1,TGTGCCAGCAGGCATAGACAGGGGGTCTACGAGCAGTACTTC,CASRHRQGVYEQYF
TRBV29-1,TRBJ2-5,-,TRBD1,TGCAGCGCTGGACAGGGAAGGGAGACCCAGTACTTC,CSAGQGRETQYF
TRBV6-6,TRBJ1-2,-,-,TGTGCCAGCAGGGGTTCGACGGACAAGAATAACTATGGCTACACCTTC,CASRGSTDKNNYGYTF
TRBV6-1,TRBJ1-4,-,-,TGTGCCAGCAGTGAAGAATACTCCGAGGTTAAACTGTTTTTT,CASSEEYSEVKLFF
TRBV29-1,TRBJ2-7,-,-,TGCAGCGTTGAAGGGGCGGTCGGGGTCCCAGGCTACGAGCAGTACTTC,CSVEGAVGVPGYEQYF
TRBV5-4,TRBJ2-2,-,-,TGTGCCAGCAGCCGGGGTGGGCGGCAGCTAAACACCGGGGAGCTGTTTTTT,CASSRGGRQLNTGELFF
TRBV5-1,TRBJ2-2,-,-,TGCGCCAGCAGCTTTTTGACAGGAGTGAACACCGGGGAGCTGTTTTTT,CASSFLTGVNTGELFF
TRBV6-1,TRBJ2-7,-,-,TGTGCCAGCAGTGAAATATCCGGAGGGGAGCAGTACTTC,CASSEISGGEQYF
TRBV29-1,TRBJ1-6,-,TRBD1,TGCAGCGTCAACACAGGGGACCCGCATTCACCCCTCCACTTT,CSVNTGDPHSPLHF
TRBV19,TRBJ1-2,-,-,TGTGCCAGTAGTTTTCCCGGGGGGGGCTTAAACTATGGCTACACCTTC,CASSFPGGGLNYGYTF
TRBV6-4,TRBJ2-5,once,TRBD2,TGTGCCAGCAGGACTAGCGGGTTCGAAGAGACCCAGTACTTC,CASRTSGFEETQYF
TRBV7-9,TRBJ1-1,-,-,TGTGCCAGCAGCCCTCTAGGGGCCCTTGACACTGAAGCTTTCTTT,CASSPLGALDTEAFF
TRBV19,TRBJ1-2,-,-,TGTGCCAGTAGTATAATCGGGGGGGCTAACTATGGCTACACCTTC,CASSIIGGANYGYTF
TRBV4-1,TRBJ1-2,-,-,TGCGCCAGCAGCCAAGGGGAAGGGGGATCCAACTATGGCTACACCTTC,CASSQGEGGSNYGYTF